The text below deals with one TCR beta chain. The PCR used 60 Vbeta and 13 Jbeta primers. Produced via immunoSEQ multiplex PCR; TCRdb's table is partial and in-frame only. Counted here are 200,000 or so clones, around 87% occurring once; the ten biggest clones make up roughly 1.3%. This sample is part of a study of cytomegalovirus exposure and HLA in healthy donors. Germline values: CDR1 SGHRS, CDR2 YFSETQ. The CDR3 is made up of 16 amino acids. The ends were cut back, 2 bases at V and 6 bases at J, with 21 bases in the middle. This sequence joins TRBV5-1 and TRBJ2-7, with D possibly matching TRBD1 (6 bases). The specimen sequenced was PBMCs. This clonotype was sampled from a man younger than 45 in good health and CMV-seronegative. The CDR3 sequence is CASSFGQGSLLGEQYF. DNA of the CDR3: TGCGCCAGCAGCTTCGGCCAGGGGAGTCTCTTAGGCGAGCAGTACTTC.